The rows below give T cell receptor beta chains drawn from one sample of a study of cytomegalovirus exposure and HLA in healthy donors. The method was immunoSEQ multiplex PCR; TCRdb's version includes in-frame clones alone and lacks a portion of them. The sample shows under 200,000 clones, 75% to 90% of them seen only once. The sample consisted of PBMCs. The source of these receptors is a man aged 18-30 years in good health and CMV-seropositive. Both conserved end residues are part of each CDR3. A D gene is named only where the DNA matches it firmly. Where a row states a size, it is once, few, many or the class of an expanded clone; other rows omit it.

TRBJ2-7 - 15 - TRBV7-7 CASSLRVGQGVEQYF TGTGCCAGCAGCTTACGTGTCGGCCAAGGGGTCGAGCAGTACTTC
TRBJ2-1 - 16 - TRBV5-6 CASSSLGGNSYNEQFF TGTGCCAGCAGCTCCCTTGGCGGGAACTCCTACAATGAGCAGTTCTTC
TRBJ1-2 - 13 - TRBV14 CASSQGGAPDGTF TGTGCCAGCAGCCAAGGTGGGGCGCCGGATGGCACCTTC
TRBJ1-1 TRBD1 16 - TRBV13 CASRGRGDSPNTEAFF TGTGCCAGCAGGGGGCGGGGGGACAGTCCGAACACTGAAGCTTTCTTT
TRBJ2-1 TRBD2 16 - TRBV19 CASSILVLAENTQQFF TGTGCCAGTAGTATTTTGGTCCTAGCGGAAAATACTCAGCAGTTCTTC
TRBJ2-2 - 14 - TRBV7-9 CASSLQGFTGELFF TGTGCCAGCAGCTTACAGGGCTTCACCGGGGAGCTGTTTTTT
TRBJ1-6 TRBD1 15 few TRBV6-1 CASTETRQGNSPLHF TGTGCCAGCACCGAAACCCGACAGGGAAATTCACCCCTCCACTTT
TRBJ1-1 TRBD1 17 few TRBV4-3 CASSQEGTDDRDTEAFF TGCGCCAGCAGCCAAGAAGGTACCGACGACAGGGACACTGAAGCTTTCTTT
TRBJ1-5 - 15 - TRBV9 CASSETGDSNQPQHF TGTGCCAGCAGCGAGACGGGAGACAGCAATCAGCCCCAGCATTTT
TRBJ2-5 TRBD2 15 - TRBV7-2 CASADSGGALKTQYF TGTGCCAGCGCGGATAGCGGGGGGGCCTTGAAGACCCAGTACTTC
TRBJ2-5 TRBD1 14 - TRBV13 CASSHRDSQETQYF TGTGCCAGCAGCCACCGGGACAGCCAAGAGACCCAGTACTTC
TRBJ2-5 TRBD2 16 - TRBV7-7 CASSLLVASGGGTQYF TGTGCCAGCAGCTTATTAGTTGCTAGCGGGGGCGGGACCCAGTACTTC
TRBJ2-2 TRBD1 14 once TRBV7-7 CASSRDRGVGELFF TGTGCTAGCAGCCGGGACAGGGGCGTCGGGGAGCTGTTTTTT
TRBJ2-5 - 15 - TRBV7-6 CASSLGKEGSETQYF TGTGCCAGCAGCTTAGGAAAGGAGGGTTCGGAGACCCAGTACTTC
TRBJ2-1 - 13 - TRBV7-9 CASSGNLGHQQFF TGTGCCAGCAGCGGGAACCTAGGACATCAGCAGTTCTTC
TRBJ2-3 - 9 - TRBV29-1 CSVGETQGF TGCAGCGTTGGGGAGACCCAGGGGTTT
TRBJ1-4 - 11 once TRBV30 CAWTHNEKLFF TGTGCCTGGACACATAATGAAAAACTGTTTTTT
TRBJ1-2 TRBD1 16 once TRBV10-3 CAISEGQETGNYGYTF TGTGCCATCAGTGAGGGACAGGAAACAGGGAACTATGGCTACACCTTC
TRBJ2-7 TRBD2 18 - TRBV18 CASSPRTSGGARSDEQYF TGTGCCAGCTCACCCAGGACTAGCGGGGGGGCCCGCTCGGATGAGCAGTACTTC
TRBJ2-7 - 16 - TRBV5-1 CASHPLGRLSSYEQYF TGCGCCAGCCACCCCTTGGGGCGGCTAAGCTCCTACGAGCAGTACTTC
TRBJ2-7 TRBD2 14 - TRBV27 CASSLDSGGYEQYF TGTGCCAGCAGTTTGGATAGCGGGGGTTACGAGCAGTACTTC
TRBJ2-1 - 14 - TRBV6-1 CASSESGAPDEQFF TGTGCCAGCAGTGAGTCAGGGGCCCCGGATGAGCAGTTCTTC
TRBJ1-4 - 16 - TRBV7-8 CASSLAPRSTNEKLFF TGTGCCAGCAGCTTAGCACCCAGGTCGACTAATGAAAAACTGTTTTTT
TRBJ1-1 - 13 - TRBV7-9 CASTRSVNTEAFF TGTGCCAGCACCCGATCGGTGAACACTGAAGCTTTCTTT
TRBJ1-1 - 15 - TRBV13 CASSPRFVLNTEAFF TGTGCCAGCAGCCCCAGATTCGTTCTGAACACTGAAGCTTTCTTT
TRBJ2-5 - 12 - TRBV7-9 CSSSFSLETQYF TGTTCCAGCAGCTTTTCGTTGGAGACCCAGTACTTC
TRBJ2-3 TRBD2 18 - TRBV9 CASSPGLAGRGSTDTQYF TGTGCCAGCAGCCCGGGACTAGCGGGGCGAGGTAGCACAGATACGCAGTATTTT
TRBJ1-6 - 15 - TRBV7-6 CASSLGQGPGSPLHF TGTGCCAGCAGCTTAGGGCAGGGTCCGGGTTCACCCCTCCACTTT
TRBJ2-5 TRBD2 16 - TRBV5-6 CASSLALFGGSETQYF TGTGCCAGCAGCTTGGCATTGTTCGGGGGGTCAGAGACCCAGTACTTC
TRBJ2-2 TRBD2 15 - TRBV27 CASSFKRGGSGELFF TGTGCCAGCAGTTTCAAGCGGGGGGGGTCCGGGGAGCTGTTTTTT
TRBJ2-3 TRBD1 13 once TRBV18 CASSQTGLDTQYF TGTGCCAGCTCACAGACAGGGTTGGATACGCAGTATTTT
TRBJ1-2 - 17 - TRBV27 CASSLTRAYAEMYGYTF TGTGCCAGCAGTTTAACGAGGGCCTATGCTGAAATGTATGGCTACACCTTC
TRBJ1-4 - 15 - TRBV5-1 CASSLIRGRGEKLFF TGCGCCAGCAGCTTAATCAGGGGACGGGGTGAAAAACTGTTTTTT
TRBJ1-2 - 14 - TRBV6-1 CASSEVRGIYGYTF TGTGCCAGCAGTGAAGTCAGGGGAATCTATGGCTACACCTTC
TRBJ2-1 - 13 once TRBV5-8 CASSLRDYNEQFF TGTGCCAGCAGCTTGCGCGATTACAATGAGCAGTTCTTC
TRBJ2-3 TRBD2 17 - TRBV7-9 CASSSTSGGVHTDTQYF TGTGCCAGCAGCTCAACAAGCGGGGGGGTACACACAGATACGCAGTATTTT
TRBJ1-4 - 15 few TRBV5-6 CASSLAGGANEKLFF TGTGCCAGCAGCTTGGCCGGGGGAGCCAATGAAAAACTGTTTTTT
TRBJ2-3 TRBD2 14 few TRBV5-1 CASRNSGAKDTQYF TGCGCCAGCCGGAATAGCGGGGCCAAAGATACGCAGTATTTT
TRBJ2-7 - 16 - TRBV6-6 CASSYSEGISGYEQYF TGTGCCAGCAGTTACTCGGAGGGAATAAGTGGCTACGAGCAGTACTTC
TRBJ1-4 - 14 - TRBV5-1 CASSDGQLNEKLFF TGCGCCAGCAGCGACGGACAACTTAATGAAAAACTGTTTTTT
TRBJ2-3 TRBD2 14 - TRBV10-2 CASSAGGQADTQYF TGCGCCAGCAGTGCGGGGGGGCAGGCAGATACGCAGTATTTT
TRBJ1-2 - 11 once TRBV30 CAWMGDYGYTF TGTGCCTGGATGGGCGACTATGGCTACACCTTC